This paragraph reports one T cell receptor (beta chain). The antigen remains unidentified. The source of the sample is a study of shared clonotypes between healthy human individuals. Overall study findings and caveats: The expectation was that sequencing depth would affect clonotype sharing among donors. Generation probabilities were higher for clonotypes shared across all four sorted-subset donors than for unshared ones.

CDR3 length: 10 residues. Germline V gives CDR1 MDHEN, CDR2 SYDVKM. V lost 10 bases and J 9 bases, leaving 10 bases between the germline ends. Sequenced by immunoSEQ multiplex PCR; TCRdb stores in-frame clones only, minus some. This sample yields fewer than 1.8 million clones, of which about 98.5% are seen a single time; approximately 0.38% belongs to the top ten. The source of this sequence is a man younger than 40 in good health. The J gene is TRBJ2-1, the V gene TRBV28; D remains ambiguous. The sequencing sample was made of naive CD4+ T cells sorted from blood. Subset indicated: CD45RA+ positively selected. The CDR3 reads CATRFSEQFF. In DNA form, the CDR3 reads TGTGCCACCCGGTTCAGTGAGCAGTTCTTC.